A selection of T cell receptor beta chains follows, all from one sample in a study of CD8 T cells in Susac syndrome. TCRdb re-called the immunoSEQ multiplex PCR reads with MiXCR, one entry per CDR3 protein. The repertoire holds approximately 210,000 distinct CDR3 sequences, with 95% as singletons. Sequencing input: CD4+ T cells from PBMCs. Receptors were obtained from a human donor with multiple sclerosis. Both conserved end residues are part of each CDR3. Each record gives: V gene, J gene, D gene, clone size, CDR3 DNA, CDR3 protein. The D gene is left open where the match is weak. Rows give clone size only sometimes, using once, few, many, or a class for an expanded clone.

TRBV30	TRBJ2-2	-	-	TGTGCCTGCCATCCTAACAAGGCCGCCGGGGAGCTGTTTTTT	CACHPNKAAGELFF
TRBV20-1	TRBJ2-1	-	-	TGCAGTGCTAGTCACAGGGATGATGAGCAGTTCTTC	CSASHRDDEQFF
TRBV3-1	TRBJ1-6	-	once	TGTGCCAGCAGCCGAGGGAATTCACCCCTCCACTTT	CASSRGNSPLHF
TRBV20-1	TRBJ2-1	TRBD2	-	TGCAGTGCTCTTCTAGCGGGAGCCCGGGAGTTCTTC	CSALLAGAREFF
TRBV28	TRBJ1-2	-	-	TGTGCCAGCAGCCCTAATATCTCTCCCAAAGGCTACACCTTC	CASSPNISPKGYTF
TRBV18	TRBJ1-5	-	-	TGTGCCAGCTCACCAGGGACGGCGAATCAGCCCCAGCATTTT	CASSPGTANQPQHF
TRBV27	TRBJ2-1	TRBD2	once	TGTGCCAGCAGTTTCTTGGCGGGAGGGCCCAATGAGCAGTTCTTC	CASSFLAGGPNEQFF
TRBV20-1	TRBJ1-2	-	-	TGCAGTGCTAGAGACCCCGTTGAGCGCTATGGCTACACCTTC	CSARDPVERYGYTF
TRBV29-1	TRBJ2-2	-	-	TGCAGCGTTGTGTCACCGGGCACCGGGGAGCTGTTTTTT	CSVVSPGTGELFF
TRBV20-1	TRBJ2-1	TRBD1	once	TGCAGTGCTAGACGACAGGGTATTAAGCCCAATGAGCAGTTCTTC	CSARRQGIKPNEQFF
TRBV15	TRBJ2-2	-	-	TGTGCCACCAGAGGGTCGCGGGCCATCACCGGGGAGCTGTTTTTT	CATRGSRAITGELFF
TRBV27	TRBJ2-1	-	-	TGTGCCAGCAGCCCTATCCGTGGGACGGGAAACAATGAGCAGTTCTTC	CASSPIRGTGNNEQFF
TRBV2	TRBJ2-4	-	-	TGTGCCAGCAGTGACGGACCTGGGGACATTCAGTACTTC	CASSDGPGDIQYF
TRBV30	TRBJ2-1	-	few	TGTGCCTGGAGTGTTCGGAGGGACAATGAGCAGTTCTTC	CAWSVRRDNEQFF
TRBV4-2	TRBJ2-3	TRBD2	-	TGTGCCAGCAGCCAAGGGACTAGCGGGAGACCCGCAGATACGCAGTATTTT	CASSQGTSGRPADTQYF
TRBV12-5	TRBJ2-1	-	-	TGTGCTAGTGGTTTGGGGGGCCAAGCGGCACTCCCTAATGAGCAGTTCTTC	CASGLGGQAALPNEQFF
TRBV5-1	TRBJ2-1	-	-	TGCGCCAGCAGCTGGGGGCGCGGGACTGAGCAGTTCTTC	CASSWGRGTEQFF
TRBV29-1	TRBJ2-3	-	-	TGCAGCGTGGATGCTCGAGATACGCAGTATTTT	CSVDARDTQYF
TRBV29-1	TRBJ2-5	-	-	TGCAGCGTGGAGGGAGGCTTCCAAGAGACCCAGTACTTC	CSVEGGFQETQYF
TRBV5-1	TRBJ2-7	TRBD2	-	TGCGCCAGCAGCAACGGACTAGCGGGAGGCGAGCAGTACTTC	CASSNGLAGGEQYF
TRBV7-9	TRBJ1-1	-	-	TGTGCCAGCAGCTTCCCAATCATTAACACTGAAGCTTTCTTT	CASSFPIINTEAFF
TRBV23-1	TRBJ1-1	-	-	TGCGCCATACGCCCCCTAGTCATGAACACTGAAGCTTTCTTT	CAIRPLVMNTEAFF
TRBV20-1	TRBJ2-4	-	-	TGCAGTGCCGCAGGGCCCAACATTCAGTACTTC	CSAAGPNIQYF
TRBV9	TRBJ2-1	-	-	TGTGCCAGCAGCGTTACTCTGAGCTCCTACAATGAGCAGTTCTTC	CASSVTLSSYNEQFF
TRBV3-1	TRBJ2-1	TRBD2	-	TGTGCCAGCAGCCCAGCGGGAGGGTACTACAATGAGCAGTTCTTC	CASSPAGGYYNEQFF
TRBV20-1	TRBJ2-4	TRBD1	-	TGCAGTGCTAGAGCTCCGGGACAGGGGGCCAAAAACATTCAGTACTTC	CSARAPGQGAKNIQYF
TRBV6-6	TRBJ2-1	-	-	TGTGCCAGCAGTTACTTTACGGCCGAGCAGTTCTTC	CASSYFTAEQFF
TRBV20-1	TRBJ2-7	TRBD1	once	TGCAGTGCTAGGGGTGACAGGGGTTCCTACGAGCAGTACTTC	CSARGDRGSYEQYF
TRBV5-1	TRBJ2-7	-	-	TGCGCCAGCACCAAACCCCCCCGAAACGAGCAGTACTTC	CASTKPPRNEQYF
TRBV29-1	TRBJ1-5	-	-	TGCAGCGTTTCTCAGGGAATCAAACAGCCCCAGCATTTT	CSVSQGIKQPQHF
TRBV7-9	TRBJ2-5	TRBD2	-	TGTGCCAGCAGCCCCAGACTAGCGGGAGGAACCTGGGAGACCCAGTACTTC	CASSPRLAGGTWETQYF
TRBV3-1	TRBJ2-4	-	-	TGTGCCAGCAGCAGTCGACAGGGAGGAAACATTCAGTACTTC	CASSSRQGGNIQYF
TRBV29-1	TRBJ1-1	-	-	TGCAGCGTTGACGCGATGATGAACACTGAAGCTTTCTTT	CSVDAMMNTEAFF
TRBV12-3/TRBV12-4	TRBJ2-1	-	-	TGTGCCAGCTCAATTTTCAATGAGCAGTTCTTC	CASSIFNEQFF
TRBV9	TRBJ2-1	-	once	TGTGCCAGCAGCGTAGAGATAGCGCAACTCCATGAGCAGTTCTTC	CASSVEIAQLHEQFF
TRBV28	TRBJ2-4	TRBD1	-	TGTGCCAGCCGAAGACAGGGTGGAAACATTCAGTACTTC	CASRRQGGNIQYF
TRBV27	TRBJ1-5	-	few	TGTGCCAGCAGTTTAAGGGGTTATAGCAATCAGCCCCAGCATTTT	CASSLRGYSNQPQHF
TRBV2	TRBJ1-6	-	-	TGTGCCAGCAGGGTTCTTACAAATTCACCCCTCCACTTT	CASRVLTNSPLHF
TRBV2	TRBJ1-2	-	-	TGTGCCAGCAGTGACAGAACGCTAGGAGGCTACACCTTC	CASSDRTLGGYTF
TRBV18	TRBJ2-7	TRBD1	-	TGTGCCAGCTCCCCCTTGGCAGGGGGTGTAACCTCCTACGAGCAGTACTTC	CASSPLAGGVTSYEQYF
TRBV20-1	TRBJ1-1	-	-	TGCAGTGCTACCCCCGCCGGGACTGAAGCTTTCTTT	CSATPAGTEAFF
TRBV24-1	TRBJ2-1	TRBD2	once	TGTGCCACCAGTGATTCGAGCGGGGGGCCCTACAATGAGCAGTTCTTC	CATSDSSGGPYNEQFF